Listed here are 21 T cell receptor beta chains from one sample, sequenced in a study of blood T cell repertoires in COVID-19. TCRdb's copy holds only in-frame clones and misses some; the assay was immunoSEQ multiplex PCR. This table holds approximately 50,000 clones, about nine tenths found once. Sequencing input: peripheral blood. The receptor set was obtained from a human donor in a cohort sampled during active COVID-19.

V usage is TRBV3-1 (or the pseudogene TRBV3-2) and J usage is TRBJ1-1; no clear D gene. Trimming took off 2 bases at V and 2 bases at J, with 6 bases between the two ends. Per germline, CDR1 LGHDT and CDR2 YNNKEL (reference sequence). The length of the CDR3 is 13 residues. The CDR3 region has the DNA TGTGCCAGCAGCCAAAGACATAACACTGAAGCTTTCTTT. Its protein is CASSQRHNTEAFF.

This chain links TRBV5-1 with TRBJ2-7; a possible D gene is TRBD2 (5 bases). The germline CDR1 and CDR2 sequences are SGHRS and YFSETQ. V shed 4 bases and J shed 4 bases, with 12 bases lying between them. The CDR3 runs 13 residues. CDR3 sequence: CASSPLAQYEQYF. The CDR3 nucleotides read TGCGCCAGCAGCCCCCTAGCCCAATACGAGCAGTACTTC.

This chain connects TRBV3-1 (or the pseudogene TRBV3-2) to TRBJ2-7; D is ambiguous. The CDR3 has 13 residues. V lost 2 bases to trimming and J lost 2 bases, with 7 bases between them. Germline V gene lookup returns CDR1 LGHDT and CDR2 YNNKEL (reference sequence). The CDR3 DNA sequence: TGTGCCAGCAGCCAACGCACAGCCTACGAGCAGTACTTC. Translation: CASSQRTAYEQYF.

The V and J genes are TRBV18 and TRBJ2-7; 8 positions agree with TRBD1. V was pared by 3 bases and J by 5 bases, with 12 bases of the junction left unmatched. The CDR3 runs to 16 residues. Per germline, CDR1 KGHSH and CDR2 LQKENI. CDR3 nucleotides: TGTGCCAGCTCACCTTCCGCGGCAGGGGGCCCGGACGAGCAGTACTTC. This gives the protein CASSPSAAGGPDEQYF.

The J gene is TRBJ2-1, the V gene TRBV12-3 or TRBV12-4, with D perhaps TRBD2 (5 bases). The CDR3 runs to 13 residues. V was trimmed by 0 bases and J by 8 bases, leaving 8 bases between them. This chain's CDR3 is CASSLARADEQFF. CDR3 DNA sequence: TGTGCCAGCAGTTTAGCGCGGGCAGATGAGCAGTTCTTC.

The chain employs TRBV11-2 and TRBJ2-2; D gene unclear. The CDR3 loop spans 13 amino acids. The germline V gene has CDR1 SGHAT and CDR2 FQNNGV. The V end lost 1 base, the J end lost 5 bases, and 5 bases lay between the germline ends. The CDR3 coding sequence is TGTGCCAGCAGCTTAGTCCAGACCGGGGAGCTGTTTTTT. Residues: CASSLVQTGELFF.

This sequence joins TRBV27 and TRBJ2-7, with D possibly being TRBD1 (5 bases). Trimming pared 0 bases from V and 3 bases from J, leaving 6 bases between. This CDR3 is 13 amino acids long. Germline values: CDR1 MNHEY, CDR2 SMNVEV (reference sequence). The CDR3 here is CASSLSQGYEQYV. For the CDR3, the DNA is TGTGCCAGCAGTTTATCTCAGGGCTACGAGCAGTACGTC.

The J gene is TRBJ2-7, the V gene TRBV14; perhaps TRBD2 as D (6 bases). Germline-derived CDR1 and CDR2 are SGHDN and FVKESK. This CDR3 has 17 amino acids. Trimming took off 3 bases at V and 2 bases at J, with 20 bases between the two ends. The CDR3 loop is CASSHFPGLQGTYEQYF. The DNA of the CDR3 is TGTGCCAGCAGCCATTTCCCGGGACTCCAAGGAACCTACGAGCAGTACTTC.

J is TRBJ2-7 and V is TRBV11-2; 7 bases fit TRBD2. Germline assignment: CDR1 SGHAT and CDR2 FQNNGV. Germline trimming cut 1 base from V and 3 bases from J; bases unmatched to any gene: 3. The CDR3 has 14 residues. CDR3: CASSLATGGYEQYV. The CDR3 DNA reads TGTGCCAGCAGCTTAGCCACGGGAGGCTACGAGCAGTACGTC.

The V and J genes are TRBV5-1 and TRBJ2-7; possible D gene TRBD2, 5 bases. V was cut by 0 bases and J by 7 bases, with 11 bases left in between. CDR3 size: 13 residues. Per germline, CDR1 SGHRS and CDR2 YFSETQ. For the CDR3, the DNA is TGCGCCAGCAGCTTGGAGGGAGCCCGGGAGCAGTACGTC. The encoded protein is CASSLEGAREQYV.

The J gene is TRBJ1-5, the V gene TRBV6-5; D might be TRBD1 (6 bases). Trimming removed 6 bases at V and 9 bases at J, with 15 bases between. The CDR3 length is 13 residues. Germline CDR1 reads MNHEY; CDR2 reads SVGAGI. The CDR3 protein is CASRETGLGPQHF. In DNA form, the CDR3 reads TGTGCCAGCAGAGAGACAGGCCTAGGGCCCCAGCATTTT.

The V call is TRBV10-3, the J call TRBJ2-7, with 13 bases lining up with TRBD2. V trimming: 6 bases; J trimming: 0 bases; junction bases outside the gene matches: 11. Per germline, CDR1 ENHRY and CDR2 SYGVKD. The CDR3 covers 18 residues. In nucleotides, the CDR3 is TGTGCCATCAGACTCCCCGGGACTAGCGGGGTGAGCTCCTACGAGCAGTACGTC. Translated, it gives CAIRLPGTSGVSSYEQYV.

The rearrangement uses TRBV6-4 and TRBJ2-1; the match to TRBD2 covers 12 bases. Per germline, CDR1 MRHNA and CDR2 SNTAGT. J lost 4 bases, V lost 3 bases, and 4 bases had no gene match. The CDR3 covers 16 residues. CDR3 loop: CASSDTSGGPYNEQFF. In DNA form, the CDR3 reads TGTGCCAGCAGTGATACTAGCGGGGGGCCATACAATGAGCAGTTCTTC.

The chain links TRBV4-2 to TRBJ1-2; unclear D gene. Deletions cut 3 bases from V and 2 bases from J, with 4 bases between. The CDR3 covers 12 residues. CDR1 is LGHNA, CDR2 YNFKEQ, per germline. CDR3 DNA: TGTGCCAGCAGCCATCTCAACTATGGCTACACCTTC. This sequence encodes CASSHLNYGYTF.

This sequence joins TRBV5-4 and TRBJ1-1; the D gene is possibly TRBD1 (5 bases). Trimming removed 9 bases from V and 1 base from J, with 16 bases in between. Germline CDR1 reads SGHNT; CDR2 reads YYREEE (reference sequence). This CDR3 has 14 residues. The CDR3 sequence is CATISGMENTEAFF. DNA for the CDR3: TGTGCCACGATTTCAGGGATGGAGAACACTGAAGCTTTCTTT.

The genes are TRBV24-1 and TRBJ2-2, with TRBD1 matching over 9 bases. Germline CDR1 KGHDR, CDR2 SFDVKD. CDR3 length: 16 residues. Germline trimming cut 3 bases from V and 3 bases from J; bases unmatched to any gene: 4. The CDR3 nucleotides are TGTGCCACCAGTGATCTGGACAGGGGATACACCGGGGAGCTGTTTTTT. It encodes CATSDLDRGYTGELFF.

CDR3 sequence reads: CASSEVGRGQVEGYTF. In nucleotides, the CDR3 is TGTGCCAGCAGTGAGGTCGGCAGGGGGCAGGTGGAAGGCTACACCTTC. The J gene is TRBJ1-2, the V gene TRBV2, with 8 bases fitting TRBD1. CDR3 size: 16 residues. Germline V gene data show CDR1 as SNHLY and CDR2 as FYNNEI. J lost 8 bases, V lost 3 bases, and 14 bases had no gene match.

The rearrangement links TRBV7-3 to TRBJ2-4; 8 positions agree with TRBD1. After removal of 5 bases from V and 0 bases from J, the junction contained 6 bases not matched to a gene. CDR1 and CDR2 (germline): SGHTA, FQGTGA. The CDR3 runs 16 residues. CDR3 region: CASSIQGGLAKNIQYF. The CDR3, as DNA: TGTGCCAGCAGCATACAGGGGGGATTAGCCAAAAACATTCAGTACTTC.

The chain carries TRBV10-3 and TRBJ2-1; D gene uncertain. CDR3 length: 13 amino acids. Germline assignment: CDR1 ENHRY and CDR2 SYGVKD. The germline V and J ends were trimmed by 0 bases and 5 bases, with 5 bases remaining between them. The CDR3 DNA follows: TGTGCCATCAGTGAGTCGAGAAACAATGAGCAGTTCTTC. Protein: CAISESRNNEQFF.

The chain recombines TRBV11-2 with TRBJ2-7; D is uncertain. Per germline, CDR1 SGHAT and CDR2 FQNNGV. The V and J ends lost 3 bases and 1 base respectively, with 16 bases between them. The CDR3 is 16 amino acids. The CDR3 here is CASSFFPLGASYEQYF. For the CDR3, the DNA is TGTGCCAGCAGCTTTTTTCCCCTAGGAGCTTCCTACGAGCAGTACTTC.

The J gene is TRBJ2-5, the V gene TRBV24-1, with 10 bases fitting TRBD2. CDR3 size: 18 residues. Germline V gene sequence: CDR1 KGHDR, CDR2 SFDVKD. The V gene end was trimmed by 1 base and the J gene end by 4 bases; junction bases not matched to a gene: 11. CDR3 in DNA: TGTGCCACCAGTGATTTTCTAAGAGCGGGAGGGGGTACAGAGACCCAGTACTTC. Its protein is CATSDFLRAGGGTETQYF.